A single sample gave rise to the 13 T cell receptor beta chains below, sequenced in a study of T cell repertoires in cytomegalovirus infection. These receptors lack a known antigen. TCRdb used MiXCR to reprocess the reads, holding one entry per CDR3 protein. In the table there are hundreds of thousands of distinct CDR3 sequences, 33% of which are singletons. The source material was cultured PBMCs, sampled from culture after CMV antigen stimulation. The receptors here all came from a human donor in good health (CMV status not recorded). Some clones in this sample may be carry-over from other donors' samples.

This clonotype came up many times. V gene TRBV7-2 combines with J gene TRBJ2-2; 13 bases align to TRBD2. The CDR3 covers 17 residues. Germline CDR1 SGHTA, CDR2 FQGNSA. Germline trimming cut 5 bases from V and 6 bases from J; bases unmatched to any gene: 9. The CDR3 sequence: CASSPRRTSGSAGELFF. The DNA of the CDR3 is TGTGCCAGCAGCCCCCGAAGGACTAGCGGGAGCGCCGGGGAGCTGTTTTTT.

This clonotype was observed a few times. The chain couples TRBV20-1 to TRBJ2-3; D is possibly TRBD1 or TRBD2 (5 bases each). V was cut by 6 bases and J by 4 bases, with 14 bases left in between. Germline lookup yields CDR1 DFQATT and CDR2 SNEGSKA (reference sequence). The CDR3 spans 13 residues. The CDR3: CSAKMGVADTQYF. The CDR3 DNA sequence: TGCAGTGCAAAGATGGGGGTCGCAGATACGCAGTATTTT.

In its sample, this clonotype was seen many times. The chain uses TRBV7-6 and TRBJ2-7, with TRBD2 identical over 13 bases. The CDR3 is 12 amino acids. Germline V gene data show CDR1 as SGHVS and CDR2 as FNYEAQ. CDR3 residues: CEPGLAGNEQYF. CDR3 nucleotides: TGTGAACCGGGACTAGCGGGAAACGAGCAGTACTTC.

There are a few counts of this clonotype. The rearrangement uses TRBV7-6 and TRBJ2-2; D not certain. The CDR3 has 15 amino acids. Trimming cost V 1 base and J 1 base, with 7 bases left between them. Germline CDR1 reads SGHVS; CDR2 reads FNYEAQ. This CDR3 is CASSLGRMNTGELFF. CDR3 DNA sequence: TGTGCCAGCAGCTTAGGGCGAATGAACACCGGGGAGCTGTTTTTT.

This clonotype has at least ten counts. This chain connects TRBV7-8 to TRBJ2-5, with D possibly being TRBD1 (6 bases). The V end lost 5 bases, the J end lost 1 base, and 17 bases lay between the germline ends. Per germline, CDR1 SGHVS and CDR2 FQNEAQ. The CDR3 runs 16 residues. The DNA for the CDR3 is TGTGCCAGCAGCCCCGGCGGACAGCCCTTCCAAGAGACCCAGTACTTC. Translated: CASSPGGQPFQETQYF.

This clonotype was counted a few times. This rearrangement joins TRBV14 to TRBJ2-3, with D uncertain. Germline values: CDR1 SGHDN, CDR2 FVKESK. Between the trimmed V and J ends, which lost 2 bases and 6 bases, there was a span of 9 bases. The CDR3 consists of 13 residues. The CDR3 region is CASSQQIWDTQYF. The DNA for the CDR3 is TGTGCCAGCAGCCAACAAATTTGGGATACGCAGTATTTT.

This clonotype showed up many times. V is TRBV7-2 and J is TRBJ1-1; a weak D match, TRBD1 (5 bases). Germline V gives CDR1 SGHTA, CDR2 FQGNSA. V was clipped by 0 bases and J by 5 bases, with 16 bases between them. This CDR3 spans 16 amino acids. The CDR3 DNA sequence: TGTGCCAGCAGCTTAGCCTTCTTAGGTGGGGCTACTGAAGCTTTCTTT. This sequence encodes CASSLAFLGGATEAFF.

This clonotype has a handful of counts. The chain uses TRBV28 and TRBJ1-1; no clear D. V was shortened by 6 bases and J by 8 bases, with 16 bases between the two germline ends. The CDR3 loop spans 13 amino acids. Germline V CDR1 and CDR2: MDHEN, SYDVKM. The CDR3 DNA follows: TGTGCCAGCAGCTTTATCGCTTCGGGGGAAGCTTTCTTT. It codes for CASSFIASGEAFF.

V and J are TRBV6-2 or TRBV6-3 and TRBJ2-1; 13 bases line up with TRBD2. Germline V gene data show CDR1 as MNHEY and CDR2 as SVGEGT. The V gene end was trimmed by 4 bases and the J gene end by 7 bases; junction bases not matched to a gene: 4. There are 15 residues in the CDR3. The CDR3 loop is CASSWTSGSRNEQFF. CDR3 nucleotide sequence: TGTGCCAGCAGTTGGACTAGCGGGAGTCGTAATGAGCAGTTCTTC.

This clonotype was observed a handful of times. The chain links TRBV6-6 to TRBJ2-6; D gene uncertain. Per the germline V gene, CDR1 is MNHNY and CDR2 is SVGAGI (reference sequence). The CDR3 runs 19 residues. With 1 base removed from V and 0 bases from J, the gap between germline ends came to 16 bases. CDR3 nucleotide sequence: TGTGCCAGCAGTTACTTATTCGGCAGTCACCCCTCTGGGGCCAACGTCCTGACTTTC. This gives the protein CASSYLFGSHPSGANVLTF.

This clonotype has a count of ten or more. The chain links TRBV7-8 to TRBJ2-3; D gene uncertain. The length of the CDR3 is 18 residues. Germline lookup yields CDR1 SGHVS and CDR2 FQNEAQ. V was shortened by 4 bases and J by 1 base, with 21 bases between the two germline ends. The CDR3 spells CASSSRRAQRAGTDTQYF. The CDR3 DNA sequence: TGTGCCAGCAGCTCGAGACGGGCACAGCGTGCGGGCACAGATACGCAGTATTTT.

This clonotype was detected only once. The chain carries TRBV29-1 and TRBJ1-5, with D possibly TRBD1 on 6 matching bases. V shed 4 bases and J shed 4 bases, with 8 bases lying between them. The length of the CDR3 is 12 residues. Germline CDR1 SQVTM, CDR2 ANQGSEA. CDR3 in DNA: TGCAGCGTTGGAGGGACAAATCAGCCCCAGCATTTT. Its protein is CSVGGTNQPQHF.

This clonotype was seen repeatedly, ten times or more. The rearrangement uses TRBV12-3 or TRBV12-4 and TRBJ1-1, with a tentative D call TRBD1 (5 bases). The CDR3 length is 15 residues. Deletions cut 6 bases from V and 5 bases from J, with 19 bases between. The CDR3 is CASRQDGERGTEAFF. The DNA for the CDR3 is TGTGCCAGCAGACAGGACGGTGAACGGGGGACTGAAGCTTTCTTT.